This TCR beta chain originates from a study of T-cell reconstitution after alpha-beta-depleted transplantation in children. V lost 5 bases, J lost 1 base, and 14 bases lay in between. CDR1 and CDR2 (germline): SGHTA, FQGNSA. This CDR3 has 15 amino acids. The sample holds a few counts of this clonotype. What it binds is not known. Study results and caveats: One year after transplant, T-cell counts and diversity came mostly from newly produced T cells. Expanded graft clones numbering several hundred reportedly gave rise to alpha-beta T cells about two months after transplant.

Molecular barcoding with unique molecular identifiers was used for the TCRbeta library. TCRdb reprocessed the PCR reads via MiXCR and lists one record per CDR3 protein. The data show 200,000 to 250,000 distinct CDR3 sequences, approximately 6.3% seen once. The chain uses TRBV7-2 and TRBJ2-5; D gene ambiguous. This sequence was found in a boy between 2 and 15 years old with acute lymphoblastic leukemia, due to receive a stem cell transplant. This material consisted of PBMCs, taken before TCRalphabeta/CD19-depleted stem cell transplant. CDR3 sequence: CASSPDDGFQETQYF. CDR3 sequence (DNA): TGTGCCAGCAGCCCGGACGATGGGTTCCAAGAGACCCAGTACTTC.